The 20 T cell receptor beta chains below come from one sample, sequenced in a study of T-cell memory formation after mild COVID-19. TCRdb re-analysed the 5' RACE reads in MiXCR, keeping a single row per CDR3 protein. The top ten hold 41% of the sample, which has fewer than 90,000 distinct CDR3 sequences, around 13% seen once. The specimen sequenced was PBMCs or a T cell subset sorted from them (not recorded which). These TCRs come from a man aged 18-30 years who had mild COVID-19 (a few samples of this study predate the infection). Cell type and time point are not known.

The V gene is TRBV7-9, the J gene TRBJ2-1, with D maybe TRBD2 (5 bases). The CDR3 is 16 residues long. Trimming cost V 5 bases and J 5 bases, with 19 bases left between them. Germline lookup yields CDR1 SEHNR and CDR2 FQNEAQ (reference sequence). The CDR3 reads CASSPPSRVRNNEQFF. The CDR3 nucleotides are TGTGCCAGCAGCCCCCCTAGCAGAGTAAGAAACAATGAGCAGTTCTTC.

DNA of the CDR3: TGTGCCAGCAGTTTATTATCGGGGAACACTGAAGCTTTCTTT. Translating gives CASSLLSGNTEAFF. This chain links TRBV27 with TRBJ1-1; D not resolved. Germline V gene sequence: CDR1 MNHEY, CDR2 SMNVEV (reference sequence). The CDR3 consists of 14 residues. The V end lost 1 base, the J end lost 1 base, and 7 bases lay between the germline ends.

In this sample, this clonotype turned up many times. At one end, the junction sequence differs from germline, possibly due to a read error. V is TRBV11-2 and J is TRBJ2-2, with 8 bases lining up with TRBD1. CDR3 length equals 13 residues. Germline loops: CDR1 SGHAT, CDR2 FQNNGV. CDR3 region: CATWTGNIGELFF. The CDR3 bases are TGTGCCACCTGGACAGGGAACATCGGGGAGCTGTTTTTT.

Only a few counts were recorded for this clonotype. V is TRBV6-2 or TRBV6-3 and J is TRBJ2-7; tentatively, D is TRBD1 (6 bases). Trimming pared 4 bases from V and 3 bases from J, leaving 16 bases between. The length of the CDR3 is 15 residues. Germline assignment: CDR1 MNHEY and CDR2 SVGEGT. CDR3 loop: CASSWARQVIYEQYF. The CDR3, as DNA: TGTGCCAGCAGTTGGGCGAGACAGGTAATCTACGAGCAGTACTTC.

The gene calls are TRBV12-3 or TRBV12-4 and TRBJ2-5; either TRBD1 or TRBD2 may supply D (5 bases each). The CDR3 loop spans 15 amino acids. V lost 5 bases and J 1 base, leaving 14 bases between the germline ends. CDR3 coding DNA: TGTGCCAGCAGTGCCGGGTGGGACGTCCAAGAGACCCAGTACTTC. Translated: CASSAGWDVQETQYF.

This clonotype was found a few times. The chain uses TRBV5-1 and TRBJ2-1; TRBD1 matches at 10 bases. The V gene end was trimmed by 4 bases and the J gene end by 7 bases; junction bases not matched to a gene: 8. This CDR3 contains 15 residues. Germline V gene lookup returns CDR1 SGHRS and CDR2 YFSETQ. In nucleotides, the CDR3 is TGCGCCAGCAGCATCCGACAGGGGGCGAGGAATGAGCAGTTCTTC. As protein: CASSIRQGARNEQFF.

This clonotype appeared a single time. The chain has TRBV20-1 and TRBJ1-1; the D gene is possibly TRBD1 (6 bases). Trimming removed 5 bases from V and 1 base from J, with 26 bases in between. The CDR3 is 18 residues long. Germline V gene lookup returns CDR1 DFQATT and CDR2 SNEGSKA (reference sequence). The CDR3 DNA reads as TGCAGTGCTCACTCCGCGAATGACAGGTTAGGGGGGAACACTGAAGCTTTCTTT. Translation gives CSAHSANDRLGGNTEAFF.

This clonotype was counted a few times. This rearrangement joins TRBV29-1 to TRBJ2-7; 10 bases agree with TRBD1. Germline CDR1 and CDR2: SQVTM and ANQGSEA. The CDR3 runs 14 residues. With V trimmed by 3 bases and J by 3 bases, 5 bases remained unmatched. The CDR3 loop is CSVEMGDRGYEQYF. Here the CDR3 DNA reads TGCAGCGTTGAGATGGGGGACAGGGGCTACGAGCAGTACTTC.

This clonotype appeared a few times. The CDR3 sequence: CASSLGGQGNEQFF. The CDR3, as DNA: TGTGCCAGCAGCTTGGGGGGACAGGGCAATGAGCAGTTCTTC. The V call is TRBV7-7, the J call TRBJ2-1; TRBD1 matches 9 bases. The CDR3 has 14 residues. Germline V lookup: CDR1 SSHAT, CDR2 FNYEAQ (reference sequence). Losses at the gene ends were 3 bases for V and 6 bases for J; bases not matched to a gene: 3.

This clonotype has only a few counts. The CDR3 DNA reads TGCGCCAGCAGCCAAGATTTAGGTACCGGGGAGCTGTTTTTT. It yields the protein CASSQDLGTGELFF. The chain uses TRBV4-3 and TRBJ2-2, with no clear D. CDR1 is LGHNA, CDR2 YSLEER, per germline. V was clipped by 0 bases and J by 5 bases, with 7 bases between them. The CDR3 is made up of 14 amino acids.

The chain is built from TRBV7-2 and TRBJ1-2, with D perhaps matching TRBD1 (5 bases). Germline values: CDR1 SGHTA, CDR2 FQGNSA. The V end was cut by 1 base, the J end by 1 base, with 13 bases between. CDR3 length equals 16 residues. The CDR3 DNA sequence: TGTGCCAGCAGCTTAGTCGGGGACTCGCATAACTATGGCTACACCTTC. As protein: CASSLVGDSHNYGYTF.

This clonotype turned up a few times. The rearrangement uses TRBV4-2 and TRBJ1-6, with TRBD1 as a possible D gene (6 bases). Looked up from germline, CDR1 is LGHNA and CDR2 is YNFKEQ. CDR3 length: 16 residues. The germline V and J ends were trimmed by 4 bases and 2 bases, with 12 bases remaining between them. The CDR3 DNA follows: TGTGCCAGCAGCCCCAAGGGGGTAACCTATAATTCACCCCTCCACTTT. It codes for CASSPKGVTYNSPLHF.

The CDR3 DNA is TGTGCCAGCAGCTCCACCTCCTGGGAGACCCAGTACTTC. It is translated as CASSSTSWETQYF. V gene TRBV7-3 combines with J gene TRBJ2-5; D unresolved. V lost 4 bases, J lost 5 bases, and 11 bases lay in between. Per the germline V gene, CDR1 is SGHTA and CDR2 is FQGTGA. The CDR3 extends over 13 amino acids.

The gene calls are TRBV20-1 and TRBJ1-4, with D perhaps matching TRBD1 (5 bases). Germline lookup yields CDR1 DFQATT and CDR2 SNEGSKA (reference sequence). CDR3 length: 18 residues. Trimming removed 0 bases from V and 0 bases from J, with 17 bases in between. CDR3 bases: TGCAGTGCTAGAGATCTAATTACAGGTTCTGCAACTAATGAAAAACTGTTTTTT. Its translation: CSARDLITGSATNEKLFF.

V is TRBV12-3 or TRBV12-4 and J is TRBJ1-2; TRBD1 is a possible D gene (5 bases). The CDR3 is made up of 17 amino acids. V was cut by 5 bases and J by 6 bases, with 25 bases left in between. The CDR3, as DNA: TGTGCCAGCAGTCCTCAAGACAGCCGGGATATAAATAATGGCTACACCTTC. This sequence encodes CASSPQDSRDINNGYTF.

This clonotype has more than one count but fewer than ten. The gene calls are TRBV5-1 and TRBJ1-1; the D gene is possibly TRBD1 (6 bases). Germline V lookup: CDR1 SGHRS, CDR2 YFSETQ. V shed 3 bases and J shed 7 bases, with 10 bases lying between them. The CDR3 covers 12 residues. CDR3 in amino acids: CASSYTGSEAFF. The DNA for the CDR3 is TGCGCCAGCAGCTATACAGGGAGTGAAGCTTTCTTT.

This clonotype has only a few counts. V and J are TRBV6-2 or TRBV6-3 and TRBJ2-7, with D maybe TRBD1 (6 bases). The CDR3 has 14 amino acids. Germline V gives CDR1 MNHEY, CDR2 SVGEGT. Trimming took 6 bases from V and 2 from J, leaving 14 bases between them. CDR3 in DNA: TGTGCCAGCAGCCGCACAGGGTGGGCCTACGAGCAGTACTTC. It yields the protein CASSRTGWAYEQYF.

The V and J genes are TRBV7-2 and TRBJ1-6; perhaps TRBD1 as D (6 bases). The germline V gene has CDR1 SGHTA and CDR2 FQGNSA. Trimming took off 5 bases at V and 9 bases at J, with 11 bases between the two ends. CDR3 length: 13 residues. The CDR3 bases are TGTGCCAGCAGCCCCGGGGGGGCTTCACCCCTCCACTTT. Translated: CASSPGGASPLHF.

There are many counts of this clonotype. This chain connects TRBV12-3 or TRBV12-4 to TRBJ2-5; no clear D gene. The CDR3 extends over 12 amino acids. The V end lost 3 bases, the J end lost 4 bases, and 6 bases lay between the germline ends. The CDR3 spells CASSLKGETQYF. As DNA, the CDR3 is TGTGCCAGCAGTTTGAAGGGAGAGACCCAGTACTTC.

Ten or more counts support this clonotype. The chain carries TRBV4-1 and TRBJ2-1, with 9 bases lining up with TRBD2. J gave up 7 bases and V 4 bases, and 5 bases lay outside the gene matches. This CDR3 is 14 amino acids long. CDR1 is MGHRA and CDR2 is YSYEKL in the germline V gene. CDR3 DNA: TGCGCCAGCAGCCCCTATGGACTAGCGAATGAGCAGTTCTTC. Translating gives CASSPYGLANEQFF.